These 3 T cell receptor beta chains were all obtained from the same sample, sequenced in a study of blood T cells in healthy people across ages. The second PCR ran about 6 to 12 cycles with a sample-barcoded 5' primer and J-beta primers. TCRdb fed the 5' RACE reads into MiXCR, producing one record per CDR3 protein. The table records about 640,000 distinct CDR3 sequences, under 65% of them present only once. Sequences were obtained from blood. The receptors derive from a man in his 60s in good health.

V gene TRBV5-1 combines with J gene TRBJ1-1; a possible D gene is TRBD1 (5 bases). CDR1 is SGHRS, CDR2 YFSETQ, per germline. V lost 2 bases and J 0 bases, leaving 8 bases between the germline ends. There are 14 residues in the CDR3. The CDR3, as DNA: TGCGCCAGCAGCTTCGACAGTATGAACACTGAAGCTTTCTTT. This encodes CASSFDSMNTEAFF.

This clonotype was counted only a few times. The genes are TRBV7-9 and TRBJ2-1; D may be TRBD1 (6 bases). Per germline, CDR1 SEHNR and CDR2 FQNEAQ (reference sequence). The CDR3 is 14 amino acids. V was pared by 8 bases and J by 3 bases, with 14 bases between. The CDR3 nucleotides read TGTGCCAGCGGTGTGCAGGGGTTCTACAATGAGCAGTTCTTC. Amino acid sequence: CASGVQGFYNEQFF.

V and J are TRBV12-3 or TRBV12-4 and TRBJ1-1, with 7 bases matching TRBD1. The CDR3 contains 15 residues. The junction had 7 bases not matched to a gene; V was cut back by 6 bases and J by 0 bases. The CDR3 DNA sequence: TGTGCCAGCAGCAGGGGGGACGGATTGAACACTGAAGCTTTCTTT. It yields the protein CASSRGDGLNTEAFF.